Shown below are 21 T cell receptor beta chains from a single sample sequenced in a study of blood T cell repertoires in COVID-19. The protocol was immunoSEQ multiplex PCR, while the TCRdb copy is restricted to in-frame clones and leaves out a portion. The data contain 330,000 or so clones, roughly 90% of them singletons. Sequenced sample: PBMCs or T cells enriched from blood (not recorded which). Receptors were obtained from a woman in her 30s who had been exposed to COVID-19.

The V and J genes are TRBV27 and TRBJ2-5; D is ambiguous. The CDR3 has 13 residues. Per germline, CDR1 MNHEY and CDR2 SMNVEV (reference sequence). The germline V and J ends were trimmed by 6 bases and 1 base, with 9 bases remaining between them. CDR3 nucleotide sequence: TGTGCCAGCAGGCGCGGTGCCCAAGAGACCCAGTACTTC. This translates into CASRRGAQETQYF.

This rearrangement joins TRBV29-1 to TRBJ2-7; 13 nucleotides line up with TRBD2. The V segment lost 0 bases and the J segment 0 bases; nucleotides outside the gene matches: 11. Germline-derived CDR1 and CDR2 are SQVTM and ANQGSEA. The CDR3 totals 19 residues. CDR3 bases: TGCAGCGTTGAAGATCGGGATGGGACTAGCGGGACACCCTCCTACGAGCAGTACTTC. Encoded protein: CSVEDRDGTSGTPSYEQYF.

V gene TRBV2 combines with J gene TRBJ1-4; D unclear. The V gene's germline CDR1 is SNHLY and CDR2 FYNNEI. The CDR3 length is 13 residues. Trimming stripped 4 bases from V and 5 bases from J, with 8 bases between. The CDR3 loop reads CASSVVRNEKLFF. DNA for the CDR3: TGTGCCAGCAGTGTGGTCAGAAATGAAAAACTGTTTTTT.

This rearrangement joins TRBV5-6 to TRBJ2-5; D remains unclear. The length of the CDR3 is 12 residues. The ends were cut back, 2 bases at V and 5 bases at J, with 7 bases in the middle. Germline CDR1 is SGHDT and CDR2 is YYEEEE. Written as DNA, the CDR3 is TGTGCCAGCAGCTTTTTTGAGGAGACCCAGTACTTC. Residues: CASSFFEETQYF. Looking up the rest from reference TRBV5-6 and TRBJ2-5 gives the full variable domain: DAGVTQSPTHLIKTRGQQVTLRCSPKSGHDTVSWYQQALGQGPQFIFQYYEEEERQRGNFPDRFSGHQFPNYSSELNVNALLLGDSALYLCASSFFEETQYFGPGTRLLVL.

This clone was seen more than once but under ten times. This sequence joins TRBV6-2 or TRBV6-3 and TRBJ1-6, with TRBD1 as a possible D gene (6 bases). The germline V gene encodes CDR1 MNHEY and CDR2 SVGEGT. V was cut by 2 bases and J by 6 bases, with 14 bases left in between. This CDR3 comprises 16 residues. The CDR3 bases are TGTGCCAGCAGTTACCCGCAGGGGTCGCCTAATTCACCCCTCCACTTT. It encodes CASSYPQGSPNSPLHF.

As DNA, the CDR3 is TGTGCCAGCAGTCGCGGACAGCGTTATCCTATGGCGGGCACCTTC. It specifies CASSRGQRYPMAGTF. The chain couples TRBV28 to TRBJ1-2; TRBD1 is a possible D gene (6 bases). The germline gives CDR1 MDHEN, CDR2 SYDVKM. V was pared by 5 bases and J by 13 bases, with 26 bases between. The CDR3 has 15 residues.

Concerning this clone: Other nucleotide sequences from this sample produce the same CDR3. The chain recombines TRBV6-1 with TRBJ1-1, with D perhaps TRBD1 (6 bases). The V gene's germline CDR1 is MNHNS and CDR2 SASEGT. There are 13 residues in the CDR3. V gave up 3 bases and J gave up 4 bases, with 9 bases separating them. This CDR3 is CASSEQGGTEAFF. The CDR3 nucleotides are TGTGCCAGCAGTGAGCAAGGGGGCACTGAAGCTTTCTTT.

The CDR3 DNA sequence: TGTGCCACCAGTGATTTCACTCTTACTAGTAAGGGTACGCAGTATTTT. Amino acids: CATSDFTLTSKGTQYF. The rearrangement joins TRBV24-1 to TRBJ2-3; maybe TRBD2 (5 bases). V lost 1 base to trimming and J lost 8 bases, with 18 bases between them. Germline CDR1 KGHDR, CDR2 SFDVKD. This CDR3 is 16 amino acids long.

The rearrangement joins TRBV11-2 to TRBJ1-4; 8 bases fit TRBD1. Germline lookup yields CDR1 SGHAT and CDR2 FQNNGV. J lost 8 bases, V lost 5 bases, and 7 bases had no gene match. The CDR3 runs to 14 residues. CDR3 protein: CASSPQGVGEKLFF. Written as DNA, the CDR3 is TGTGCCAGCAGCCCACAGGGGGTGGGGGAAAAACTGTTTTTT.

The chain employs TRBV2 and TRBJ2-5; 10 bases are a match to TRBD1. CDR3 length: 14 amino acids. Germline CDR1 is SNHLY and CDR2 is FYNNEI. J gave up 3 bases and V 8 bases, and 6 bases lay outside the gene matches. This CDR3 is CASHRDRGEETQYF. CDR3 nucleotide sequence: TGTGCCAGCCACAGGGACAGGGGAGAAGAGACCCAGTACTTC.

This rearrangement joins TRBV30 to TRBJ2-2; D might be TRBD1 (5 bases). Germline assignment: CDR1 GTSNPN and CDR2 SVGIG (reference sequence). This CDR3 has 13 amino acids. Deletions cut 3 bases from V and 7 bases from J, with 12 bases between. This CDR3 is CAWRHNQGGELFF. CDR3 DNA: TGTGCCTGGAGGCATAACCAGGGCGGGGAGCTGTTTTTT.

DNA for the CDR3: TGTGCCAGCAGCCCCCCCGGGGGTGGCACTGAAGCTTTCTTT. This codes for CASSPPGGGTEAFF. The genes are TRBV11-3 and TRBJ1-1; maybe TRBD1 (5 bases). V was clipped by 5 bases and J by 4 bases, with 14 bases between them. The CDR3 is made up of 14 amino acids. Germline V gene lookup returns CDR1 SGHNT and CDR2 YENEEA.

The chain is built from TRBV19 and TRBJ1-2; 7 nucleotides align to TRBD1. The CDR3 is made up of 15 amino acids. Germline loops: CDR1 LNHDA, CDR2 SQIVND (reference sequence). Germline trimming cut 8 bases from V and 4 bases from J; bases unmatched to any gene: 13. The CDR3 DNA reads TGTGCCAGTGGACAATTGACAGGGAGGACCTATGGCTACACCTTC. Its protein is CASGQLTGRTYGYTF.

This clone came up once. The chain employs TRBV3-1 (or the pseudogene TRBV3-2) and TRBJ2-5; D may be TRBD1 (5 bases). Germline loops: CDR1 LGHDT, CDR2 YNNKEL (reference sequence). The CDR3 contains 15 residues. V was pared by 4 bases and J by 5 bases, with 17 bases between. The CDR3 here is CASSPLGPVRETQYF. CDR3 nucleotides: TGTGCCAGCAGCCCACTGGGGCCCGTTAGGGAGACCCAGTACTTC.

The rearrangement joins TRBV6-5 to TRBJ1-1; 9 nucleotides match TRBD1. The germline gives CDR1 MNHEY, CDR2 SVGAGI. This CDR3 is 15 amino acids long. V was clipped by 10 bases and J by 2 bases; unmatched bases: 11. The CDR3 region has the DNA TGTGCCATCCGGACAGGGGCGGGGGGAAACACTGAAGCTTTCTTT. Its translation is CAIRTGAGGNTEAFF.

The gene calls are TRBV24-1 and TRBJ2-5; 8 bases align to TRBD1. This CDR3 contains 12 residues. CDR1 KGHDR and CDR2 SFDVKD come from the germline V gene. After removal of 1 base from V and 14 bases from J, the junction contained 5 bases not matched to a gene. This CDR3 reads CATSDFAGTGYF. Here the CDR3 DNA reads TGTGCCACCAGTGATTTCGCCGGGACAGGTTACTTC.

A single count supports this clone. This sequence joins TRBV19 and TRBJ2-6, with D maybe TRBD1 (6 bases). Germline CDR1 LNHDA, CDR2 SQIVND (reference sequence). This CDR3 contains 14 residues. V shed 6 bases and J shed 0 bases, with 6 bases lying between them. CDR3 in DNA: TGTGCCAGTAGGACAGGCTCTGGGGCCAACGTCCTGACTTTC. Protein: CASRTGSGANVLTF.

The rearrangement joins TRBV5-1 to TRBJ1-2; perhaps TRBD1 as D (6 bases). Trimming shortened V by 4 bases and J by 3 bases, and 16 bases separated the two germline ends. The CDR3 consists of 15 residues. The germline gives CDR1 SGHRS, CDR2 YFSETQ. CDR3 loop: CASSPTQTGHYGYTF. The CDR3 bases are TGCGCCAGCAGCCCTACCCAAACAGGGCACTATGGCTACACCTTC.

As DNA, the CDR3 is TGTGCCTGGAGTGTAGGGGGCTGGACTGAAGCTTTCTTT. It translates to CAWSVGGWTEAFF. This rearrangement joins TRBV30 to TRBJ1-1, with TRBD1 matching over 7 bases. The CDR3 is 13 residues long. The germline V gene has CDR1 GTSNPN and CDR2 SVGIG (reference sequence). Losses at the gene ends were 0 bases for V and 5 bases for J; bases not matched to a gene: 3.

The J gene is TRBJ2-7, the V gene TRBV5-6; D unclear. This CDR3 is 13 amino acids long. CDR1 and CDR2 (germline): SGHDT, YYEEEE. V shed 0 bases and J shed 2 bases, with 6 bases lying between them. CDR3 sequence: CASSLAETYEQYF. DNA of the CDR3: TGTGCCAGCAGCTTGGCTGAGACCTACGAGCAGTACTTC. The entire variable domain, with the rest obtained from reference TRBV5-6 and TRBJ2-7, is as follows: DAGVTQSPTHLIKTRGQQVTLRCSPKSGHDTVSWYQQALGQGPQFIFQYYEEEERQRGNFPDRFSGHQFPNYSSELNVNALLLGDSALYLCASSLAETYEQYFGPGTRLTVT.

This clone was detected only once. The rearrangement links TRBV19 to TRBJ2-3; D is possibly TRBD1 (5 bases). The CDR3 spans 16 residues. Between the trimmed V and J ends, which lost 4 bases and 0 bases, there was a span of 14 bases. Germline CDR1 reads LNHDA; CDR2 reads SQIVND (reference sequence). The CDR3 loop is CASSNWGGPSTDTQYF. The DNA of the CDR3 is TGTGCCAGTAGTAATTGGGGCGGACCTAGCACAGATACGCAGTATTTT.